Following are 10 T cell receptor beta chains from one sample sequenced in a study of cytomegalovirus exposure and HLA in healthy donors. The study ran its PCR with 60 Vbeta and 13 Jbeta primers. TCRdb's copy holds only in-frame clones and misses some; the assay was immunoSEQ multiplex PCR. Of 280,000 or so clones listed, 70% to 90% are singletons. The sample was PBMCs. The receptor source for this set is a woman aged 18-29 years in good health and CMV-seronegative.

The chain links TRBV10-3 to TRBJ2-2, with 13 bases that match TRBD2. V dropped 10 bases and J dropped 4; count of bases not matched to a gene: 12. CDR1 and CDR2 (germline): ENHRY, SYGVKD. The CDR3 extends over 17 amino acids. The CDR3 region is CASDRGTSGASTGELFF. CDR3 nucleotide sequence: TGTGCCAGTGACCGCGGGACTAGCGGGGCCAGCACCGGGGAGCTGTTTTTT.

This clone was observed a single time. The CDR3 here is CASSEGTKANDEQFF. The CDR3 DNA reads TGTGCCAGCAGCGAGGGGACAAAGGCTAACGATGAGCAGTTCTTC. The V gene is TRBV9, the J gene TRBJ2-1, with a tentative D call TRBD1 (6 bases). V lost 3 bases to trimming and J lost 8 bases, with 18 bases between them. This CDR3 spans 15 amino acids. Germline CDR1 and CDR2: SGDLS and YYNGEE.

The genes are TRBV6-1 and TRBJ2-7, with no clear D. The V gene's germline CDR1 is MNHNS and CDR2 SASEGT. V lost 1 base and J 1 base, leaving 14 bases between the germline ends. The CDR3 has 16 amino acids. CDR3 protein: CASSEDHSLFSYEQYF. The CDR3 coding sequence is TGTGCCAGCAGTGAAGACCACAGTCTGTTTTCCTACGAGCAGTACTTC.

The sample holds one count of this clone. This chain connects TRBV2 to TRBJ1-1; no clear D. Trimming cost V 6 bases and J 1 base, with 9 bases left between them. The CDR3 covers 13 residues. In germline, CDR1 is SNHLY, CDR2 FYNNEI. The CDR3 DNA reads TGTGCCAGCAGGCGGGCCCCGAACACTGAAGCTTTCTTT. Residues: CASRRAPNTEAFF.

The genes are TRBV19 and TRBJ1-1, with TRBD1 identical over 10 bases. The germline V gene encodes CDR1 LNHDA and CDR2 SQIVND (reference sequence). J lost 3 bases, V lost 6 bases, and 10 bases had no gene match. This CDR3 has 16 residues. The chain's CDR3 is CASSPNDGTGDTEAFF. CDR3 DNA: TGTGCCAGTAGCCCAAACGACGGGACAGGGGACACTGAAGCTTTCTTT.

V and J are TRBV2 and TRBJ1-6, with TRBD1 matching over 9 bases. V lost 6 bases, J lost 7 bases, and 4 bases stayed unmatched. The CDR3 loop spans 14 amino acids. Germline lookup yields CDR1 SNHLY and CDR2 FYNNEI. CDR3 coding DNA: TGTGCCAGCAGCTTAGACAGGGGGAATTCACCCCTCCACTTT. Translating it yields CASSLDRGNSPLHF. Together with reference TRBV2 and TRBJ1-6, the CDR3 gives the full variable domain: EPEVTQTPSHQVTQMGQEVILRCVPISNHLYFYWYRQILGQKVEFLVSFYNNEISEKSEIFDDQFSVERPDGSNFTLKIRSTKLEDSAMYFCASSLDRGNSPLHFGNGTRLTVT.

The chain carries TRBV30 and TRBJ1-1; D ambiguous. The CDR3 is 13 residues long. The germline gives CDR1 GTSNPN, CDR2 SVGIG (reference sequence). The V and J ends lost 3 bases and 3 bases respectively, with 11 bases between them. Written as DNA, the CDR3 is TGTGCCTGGAGGAACAGCTGCGACACTGAAGCTTTCTTT. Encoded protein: CAWRNSCDTEAFF.

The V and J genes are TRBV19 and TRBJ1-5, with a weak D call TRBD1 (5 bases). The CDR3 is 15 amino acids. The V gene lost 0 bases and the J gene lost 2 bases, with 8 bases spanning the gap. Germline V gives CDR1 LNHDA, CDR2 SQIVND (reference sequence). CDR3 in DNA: TGTGCCAGTAGTATAGACATCAGGGGCAATCAGCCCCAGCATTTT. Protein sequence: CASSIDIRGNQPQHF.

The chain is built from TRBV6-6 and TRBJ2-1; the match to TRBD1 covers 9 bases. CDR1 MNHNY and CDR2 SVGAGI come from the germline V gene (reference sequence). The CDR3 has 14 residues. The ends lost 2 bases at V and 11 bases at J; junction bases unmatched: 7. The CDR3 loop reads CASSYGTGTPKQFF. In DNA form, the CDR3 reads TGTGCCAGCAGTTACGGGACAGGGACGCCAAAGCAGTTCTTC.

The CDR3 coding sequence is TGCGCCAGCAGGCTCGGTTGGGACATTCCCCCTTTGATTGGAAACACCATATATTTT. Translating gives CASRLGWDIPPLIGNTIYF. The V gene is TRBV4-1, the J gene TRBJ1-3; a weak D match, TRBD1 (6 bases). From germline, CDR1 is MGHRA and CDR2 YSYEKL. Trimming removed 6 bases at V and 3 bases at J, with 27 bases between. The CDR3 contains 19 residues.